A selection of T cell receptor beta chains follows, all from one sample in a study of blood T cell repertoires in COVID-19. Libraries were prepared by immunoSEQ multiplex PCR; TCRdb keeps only in-frame clonotypes and omits some of them. The sample includes 350,000 to 500,000 clones, about 88% of them seen just once. Sequencing was carried out using PBMCs or T cells enriched from blood (not recorded which). Every receptor here comes from a woman under 30 who had been exposed to COVID-19. Both conserved end residues are part of each CDR3. A D gene is named only where the DNA matches it firmly. Size values are once, few and many counts, or a class for expanded clones, and some rows have none.

TGTGCCAGCAGCTTGGTAACGGGGGGGCCGGTGGAGACCCAGTACTTC | CASSLVTGGPVETQYF | TRBV5-4 | NA | TRBJ2-5 | TRBD2
TGTGCCAGCAGCTCACTAGCGGGAGGCACCGGGGAGCTGTTTTTT | CASSSLAGGTGELFF | TRBV11-3 | NA | TRBJ2-2 | TRBD2
TGTGCCAGCAGTCCTAGGGAGACAGGGCGGTCACCCCTCCACTTT | CASSPRETGRSPLHF | TRBV27 | NA | TRBJ1-6 | TRBD1
TGCGCCAGCAGCTTGGGGTACAGGGACAATCAGCCCCAGCATTTT | CASSLGYRDNQPQHF | TRBV5-1 | NA | TRBJ1-5 | NA
TGCGCCAGCAGCCCGGGGGGACTAGCGGGAGGTGCCGGGGAGCTGTTTTTT | CASSPGGLAGGAGELFF | TRBV5-1 | NA | TRBJ2-2 | TRBD2
TGTGCCAGCAGTATGACAGAAAGCAATCAGCCCCAGCATTTT | CASSMTESNQPQHF | TRBV7-9 | NA | TRBJ1-5 | NA
TGTGCCAGCAGCTCCAGGGGTTCCAATGAAAAACTGTTTTTT | CASSSRGSNEKLFF | TRBV7-9 | once | TRBJ1-4 | NA
TGTGCCAGCAGCGTAGCTACAGGGGGCAAGGACATTCAGTACTTC | CASSVATGGKDIQYF | TRBV7-9 | NA | TRBJ2-4 | TRBD1
TGCGCCAGCAGCCAAGATCGTGCGGATATGACCTACAATGAGCAGTTCTTC | CASSQDRADMTYNEQFF | TRBV4-1 | NA | TRBJ2-1 | NA
TGTGCCAGCAGCCACAGAACAGGAGACTACACCTTC | CASSHRTGDYTF | TRBV7-2 | NA | TRBJ1-2 | NA
TGCGCCAGCAGCTTTCGGGGGGAGCTGTTTTTT | CASSFRGELFF | TRBV5-1 | NA | TRBJ2-2 | NA
TGTGCCAGCTCACCCGGACTGGAGAACACTGAAGCTTTCTTT | CASSPGLENTEAFF | TRBV18 | NA | TRBJ1-1 | NA
TGCGCCAGCAGGATCGGTCTGAACACTGAAGCTTTCTTT | CASRIGLNTEAFF | TRBV5-1 | NA | TRBJ1-1 | NA
TGTGCCAGCTCACCACCGGGACAGGAACGGTTAAGCTCCTACAATGAGCAGTTCTTC | CASSPPGQERLSSYNEQFF | TRBV18 | NA | TRBJ2-1 | TRBD1
TGTGCCAGCTCACCGGGACAGGGTAACTATGGCTACACCTTC | CASSPGQGNYGYTF | TRBV18 | NA | TRBJ1-2 | TRBD1
TGCAGCGTTAAATTAATCAGTACCTACGAGCAGTACTTC | CSVKLISTYEQYF | TRBV29-1 | NA | TRBJ2-7 | NA
TGTGCCAGCAGTTTAGGTAGCGGGTTTAGCACAGATACGCAGTATTTT | CASSLGSGFSTDTQYF | TRBV27 | NA | TRBJ2-3 | TRBD2
TGTGCCAGCAGCAACTCACTTACAGGCTATCAGCCCCAGCATTTT | CASSNSLTGYQPQHF | TRBV28 | NA | TRBJ1-5 | NA
TGTGCCAGCAGCGTCGGACAGGGGGAAGGGGGTGAGCAGTACTTC | CASSVGQGEGGEQYF | TRBV9 | NA | TRBJ2-7 | TRBD1
TGTGCCAGCAGCTTGAACAGCCCCTCTGGGGCCAACGTCCTGACTTTC | CASSLNSPSGANVLTF | TRBV5-5 | NA | TRBJ2-6 | NA
TGTGCCAGCAGTACCCGCGTAGAGGGGGCGCCTGGCTACACCTTC | CASSTRVEGAPGYTF | TRBV6-1 | NA | TRBJ1-2 | TRBD1
TGCGCCAGCAGTGAAGTAAGAAAGTCCTCCGCGAGTCAGCCCCAGCATTTT | CASSEVRKSSASQPQHF | TRBV10-2 | NA | TRBJ1-5 | NA
TGTGCCAGCAGTTTCGCCAGGGCCACTGAAGCTTTCTTT | CASSFARATEAFF | TRBV12-3/TRBV12-4 | NA | TRBJ1-1 | NA
TGTGCCAGCAGCGAGGGGTTTATGGATTCACCCCTCCACTTT | CASSEGFMDSPLHF | TRBV9 | NA | TRBJ1-6 | NA
TGTGCCACCAGCATCTCTAGCCTGGGACAGGGGTACGGGGAGCTGTTTTTT | CATSISSLGQGYGELFF | TRBV15 | NA | TRBJ2-2 | TRBD1
TGTGCCAGCAGTGACCTTAGCAATCAGCCCCAGCATTTT | CASSDLSNQPQHF | TRBV2 | NA | TRBJ1-5 | NA
TGTGCCAGCAGCCAATTACTAGCGGGAGCGCGGCCGCAGTATTTT | CASSQLLAGARPQYF | TRBV14 | NA | TRBJ2-3 | TRBD2
TGTGCCAGCAGCTTACCAGGGGATGGGAAACTGTTTTTT | CASSLPGDGKLFF | TRBV7-9 | NA | TRBJ1-4 | NA
TGCAGCGTTCGAGGCAGATGGGGCACGACTGAAGCTTTCTTT | CSVRGRWGTTEAFF | TRBV29-1 | NA | TRBJ1-1 | NA
TGCGCCAGCAGTGGGACTAGCGCGTACAATGAGCAGTTCTTC | CASSGTSAYNEQFF | TRBV5-1 | NA | TRBJ2-1 | TRBD2
TGTGCCAGCAGTTTATCGGGGGGGACTAGCGGGGCAGATACGCAGTATTTT | CASSLSGGTSGADTQYF | TRBV27 | NA | TRBJ2-3 | TRBD2
TGTGCCAGCAAAGACGCCGGGACAGCAAACCAAGAGACCCAGTACTTC | CASKDAGTANQETQYF | TRBV16 | NA | TRBJ2-5 | TRBD1
TGTGCCAGCAGCGAGATGGACAGGGAGCTTCGTGGCTACACCTTC | CASSEMDRELRGYTF | TRBV7-9 | few | TRBJ1-2 | TRBD1
TGTGCCAGCAGTTTATCCAGGGCCCCCGGAAACACCATATATTTT | CASSLSRAPGNTIYF | TRBV27 | NA | TRBJ1-3 | NA
TGTGCCAGCAGTGAAACGGTAGCGGGAGGGCTTACGCAGTATTTT | CASSETVAGGLTQYF | TRBV2 | NA | TRBJ2-3 | TRBD2
TGCGCCAGCAGGGAGGAGACTGAAGCTTTCTTT | CASREETEAFF | TRBV5-1 | few | TRBJ1-1 | NA
TGCGCCAGCAGTGAGCTAGAGGGGGCGGTTCGGCAGTACTTC | CASSELEGAVRQYF | TRBV10-1 | NA | TRBJ2-7 | TRBD1
TGTGCCAGCAGCTCCTTAGGCGGGTCCTACAATGAGCAGTTCTTC | CASSSLGGSYNEQFF | TRBV11-2 | once | TRBJ2-1 | NA
TGTGCCAGCAGCGTGGACAGGGGTTATAATTCACCCCTCCACTTT | CASSVDRGYNSPLHF | TRBV6-5 | NA | TRBJ1-6 | TRBD1
TGCGCCAGCACAGGAGGGTACACTGAAGCTTTCTTT | CASTGGYTEAFF | TRBV10-1 | NA | TRBJ1-1 | NA
TGCGCCAGCAGCCAAGAACCCCCAAGGACAGGGACCCTGCAACATTTGAACACTGAAGCTTTCTTT | CASSQEPPRTGTLQHLNTEAFF | TRBV4-1 | NA | TRBJ1-1 | TRBD1
TGTGCCAGCAGTTACTCACTAGTTCCCGGGGAGCTGTTTTTT | CASSYSLVPGELFF | TRBV6-2/TRBV6-3 | NA | TRBJ2-2 | NA
TGTGCCAGCAGTTTCGGGACTAGCGGGAGTAAGTACGAGCAGTACTTC | CASSFGTSGSKYEQYF | TRBV6-5 | NA | TRBJ2-7 | TRBD2